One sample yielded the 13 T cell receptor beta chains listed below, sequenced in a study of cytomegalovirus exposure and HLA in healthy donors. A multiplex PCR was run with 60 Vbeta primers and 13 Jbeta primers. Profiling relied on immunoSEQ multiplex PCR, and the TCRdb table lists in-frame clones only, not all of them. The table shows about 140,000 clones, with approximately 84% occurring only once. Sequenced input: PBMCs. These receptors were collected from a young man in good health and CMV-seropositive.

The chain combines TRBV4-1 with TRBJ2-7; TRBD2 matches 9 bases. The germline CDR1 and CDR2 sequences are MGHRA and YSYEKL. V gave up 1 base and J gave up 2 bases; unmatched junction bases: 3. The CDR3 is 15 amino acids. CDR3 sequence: CASSQGTSAAYEQYF. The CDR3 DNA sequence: TGCGCCAGCAGCCAAGGGACTAGCGCAGCCTACGAGCAGTACTTC.

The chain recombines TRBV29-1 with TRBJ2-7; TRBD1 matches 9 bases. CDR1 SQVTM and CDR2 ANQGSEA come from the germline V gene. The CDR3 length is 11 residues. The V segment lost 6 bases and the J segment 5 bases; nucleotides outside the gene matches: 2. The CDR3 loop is CSVGQGHEQYF. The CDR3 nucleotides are TGCAGCGTGGGACAGGGCCACGAGCAGTACTTC.

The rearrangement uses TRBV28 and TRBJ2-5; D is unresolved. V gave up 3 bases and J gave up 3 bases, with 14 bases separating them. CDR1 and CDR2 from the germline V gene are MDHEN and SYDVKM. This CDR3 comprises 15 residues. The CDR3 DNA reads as TGTGCCAGCAGTTTGTTGGGCAGTAATAAAGAGACCCAGTACTTC. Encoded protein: CASSLLGSNKETQYF.

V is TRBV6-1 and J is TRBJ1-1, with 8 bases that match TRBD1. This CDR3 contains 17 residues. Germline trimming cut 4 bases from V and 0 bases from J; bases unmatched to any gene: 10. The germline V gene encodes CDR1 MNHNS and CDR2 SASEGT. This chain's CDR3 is CASSVTGGRGVNTEAFF. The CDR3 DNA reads TGTGCCAGCAGTGTTACAGGGGGTAGAGGAGTGAACACTGAAGCTTTCTTT.

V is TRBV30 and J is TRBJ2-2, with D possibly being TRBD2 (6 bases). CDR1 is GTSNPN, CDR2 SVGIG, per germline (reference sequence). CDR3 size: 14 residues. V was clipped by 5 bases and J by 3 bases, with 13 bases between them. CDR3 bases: TGTGCCTGGGGGGGGTGGGCCGACACCGGGGAGCTGTTTTTT. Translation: CAWGGWADTGELFF.

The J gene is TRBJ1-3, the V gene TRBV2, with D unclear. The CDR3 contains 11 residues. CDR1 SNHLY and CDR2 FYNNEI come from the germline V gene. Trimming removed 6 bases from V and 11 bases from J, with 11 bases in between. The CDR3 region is CASREAIPIYF. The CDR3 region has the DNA TGTGCCAGCAGGGAGGCCATTCCCATATATTTT.

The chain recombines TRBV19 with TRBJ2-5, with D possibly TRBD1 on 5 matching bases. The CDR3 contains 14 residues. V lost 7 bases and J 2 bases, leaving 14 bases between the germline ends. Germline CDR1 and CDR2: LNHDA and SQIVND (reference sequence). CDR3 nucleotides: TGTGCCAGTAAGCAGGGTCCTATACAAGAGACCCAGTACTTC. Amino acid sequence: CASKQGPIQETQYF.

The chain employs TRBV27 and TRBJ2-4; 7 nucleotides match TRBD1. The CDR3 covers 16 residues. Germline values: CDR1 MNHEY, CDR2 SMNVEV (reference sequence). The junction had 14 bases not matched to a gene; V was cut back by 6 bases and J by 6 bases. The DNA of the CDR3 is TGTGCCAGCAGCCCAAAGCCGAGGACAGGCTTAAACATTCAGTACTTC. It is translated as CASSPKPRTGLNIQYF.

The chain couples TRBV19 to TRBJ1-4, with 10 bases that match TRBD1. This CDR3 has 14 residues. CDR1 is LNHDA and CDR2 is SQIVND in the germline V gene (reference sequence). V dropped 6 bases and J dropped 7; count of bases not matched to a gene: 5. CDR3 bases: TGTGCCAGTAGCCCTGACAGGGGGCTTGAAAAACTGTTTTTT. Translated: CASSPDRGLEKLFF.

The CDR3 loop reads CASSQEARGRGYEQYF. Written as DNA, the CDR3 is TGTGCCAGCAGCCAAGAGGCCAGGGGGCGTGGGTACGAGCAGTACTTC. This chain joins TRBV14 and TRBJ2-7; 8 bases agree with TRBD1. Looked up from germline, CDR1 is SGHDN and CDR2 is FVKESK. V gave up 0 bases and J gave up 4 bases; unmatched junction bases: 8. The CDR3 has 16 residues.

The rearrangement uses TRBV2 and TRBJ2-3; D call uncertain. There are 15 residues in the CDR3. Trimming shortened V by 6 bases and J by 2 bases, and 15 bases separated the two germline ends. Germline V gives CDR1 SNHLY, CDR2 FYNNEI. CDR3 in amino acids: CASRTDLYLTDTQYF. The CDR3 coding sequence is TGTGCCAGCAGAACCGACTTGTATCTCACAGATACGCAGTATTTT.

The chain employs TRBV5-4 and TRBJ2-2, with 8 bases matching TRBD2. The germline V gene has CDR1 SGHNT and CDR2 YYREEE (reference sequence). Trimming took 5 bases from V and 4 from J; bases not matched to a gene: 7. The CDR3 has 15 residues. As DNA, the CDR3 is TGTGCCAGCAGTTCAGAAGCGGGGGTCACCGGGGAGCTGTTTTTT. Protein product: CASSSEAGVTGELFF.

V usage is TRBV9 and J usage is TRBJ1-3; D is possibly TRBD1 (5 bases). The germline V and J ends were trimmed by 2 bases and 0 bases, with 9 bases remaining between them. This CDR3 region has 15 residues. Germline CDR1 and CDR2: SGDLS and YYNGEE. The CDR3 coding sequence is TGTGCCAGCAGCGTGACAGACATCTCTGGAAACACCATATATTTT. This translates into CASSVTDISGNTIYF.